Below, 26 T cell receptor beta chains from the same sample are listed, as sequenced in a study of shared T cell receptors in the human thymus. Profiling relied on immunoSEQ multiplex PCR, and the TCRdb table lists in-frame clones only, not all of them. The table has approximately 760,000 clones, around 85% seen once. These records were also assigned to another study, of human thymus T cells.

Sequencing was performed on thymocytes. These receptor sequences come from a girl under two years old with a congenital heart defect.

CDR3 bases: TGTGCCACCAGCGATCACCGGGCCCCTCGAGGAGGTCAGCCCCAGCATTTT. Protein sequence: CATSDHRAPRGGQPQHF. V is TRBV15 and J is TRBJ1-5; no definite D call. CDR1 and CDR2 (germline): LNHNV, YYDKDF (reference sequence). Trimming removed 5 bases from V and 6 bases from J, with 23 bases in between. This CDR3 is 17 amino acids long.

The chain links TRBV7-9 to TRBJ1-1, with 8 nucleotides matching TRBD1. CDR3 size: 15 residues. Germline loops: CDR1 SEHNR, CDR2 FQNEAQ (reference sequence). The V and J ends lost 5 bases and 3 bases, in that order; junction bases with no gene match: 8. The CDR3 sequence is CASSHSRGPDTEAFF. Here the CDR3 DNA reads TGTGCCAGCAGCCATTCCAGGGGGCCGGACACTGAAGCTTTCTTT.

This clone was observed a single time. The chain couples TRBV29-1 to TRBJ2-7, with 8 nucleotides matching TRBD1. The CDR3 runs to 15 residues. Germline-derived CDR1 and CDR2 are SQVTM and ANQGSEA. After removal of 6 bases from V and 5 bases from J, the junction contained 15 bases not matched to a gene. CDR3 coding DNA: TGCAGCGTCACGCTACCCGATCGGACAGGGCACGAGCAGTACTTC. Translation gives CSVTLPDRTGHEQYF.

The chain joins TRBV25-1 to TRBJ2-5; 9 bases are shared with TRBD2. Unmatched junction bases numbered 8, after V lost 0 bases and J lost 6 bases. The germline CDR1 and CDR2 sequences are MGHDK and SYGVNS. CDR3 length: 16 residues. The CDR3 DNA reads as TGTGCCAGCAGTGAATATAGGGCTAGCGGGGCTAAGACCCAGTACTTC. Protein product: CASSEYRASGAKTQYF.

This sequence joins TRBV2 and TRBJ1-4; D may be TRBD1 (5 bases). The CDR3 runs 15 residues. V shed 0 bases and J shed 11 bases, with 16 bases lying between them. Germline V lookup: CDR1 SNHLY, CDR2 FYNNEI. The CDR3 region has the DNA TGTGCCAGCAGTGAAGCGCAGGGTCGCCGAAGTAAACTGTTTTTT. This codes for CASSEAQGRRSKLFF.

The chain carries TRBV5-1 and TRBJ2-5; weak D call: TRBD2 (5 bases). The J call may be in error: the DNA end matches TRBJ2-7 better. This CDR3 region has 18 residues. Germline CDR1 is SGHRS and CDR2 is YFSETQ. CDR3 bases: TGCGCCAGCAGCTTGGAAATTGGGAGCCGGGCCCTTCCCTACGAGCAGTACTTC. Protein: CASSLEIGSRALPYEQYF.

The rearrangement joins TRBV5-1 to TRBJ1-4; TRBD1 agrees at 7 bases. Germline-derived CDR1 and CDR2 are SGHRS and YFSETQ. The V segment lost 4 bases and the J segment 5 bases; nucleotides outside the gene matches: 5. The CDR3 is 14 residues long. CDR3 loop: CASSTDRVNEKLFF. The CDR3 DNA follows: TGCGCCAGCAGCACCGACAGGGTAAATGAAAAACTGTTTTTT.

The rearrangement uses TRBV7-6 and TRBJ2-7; 12 nucleotides line up with TRBD2. Germline loops: CDR1 SGHVS, CDR2 FNYEAQ. After removal of 5 bases from V and 3 bases from J, the junction contained 5 bases not matched to a gene. This CDR3 spans 15 amino acids. The CDR3 nucleotides are TGTGCCAGCAGCCCGGGACTAGCGGGTGACTACGAGCAGTACTTC. It yields the protein CASSPGLAGDYEQYF.

This chain links TRBV6-5 with TRBJ1-6, with unresolved D. V was pared by 7 bases and J by 4 bases, with 8 bases between. CDR1 and CDR2 (germline): MNHEY, SVGAGI. The length of the CDR3 is 13 residues. CDR3 DNA: TGTGCCAGCATGAGGGTTTATAATTCACCCCTCCACTTT. Translation gives CASMRVYNSPLHF.

The chain has TRBV19 and TRBJ1-6; weak D call: TRBD1 (5 bases). Germline CDR1 reads LNHDA; CDR2 reads SQIVND (reference sequence). V gave up 5 bases and J gave up 9 bases, with 26 bases separating them. This CDR3 is 18 amino acids long. In nucleotides, the CDR3 is TGTGCCAGTAGTGTTTGTTTAGAGTCCGGGGGTGGATGTTCACCCCTCCACTTT. This gives the protein CASSVCLESGGGCSPLHF.

The chain carries TRBV7-9 and TRBJ1-2; TRBD1 agrees at 7 bases. Germline CDR1 SEHNR, CDR2 FQNEAQ (reference sequence). The CDR3 contains 16 residues. J lost 0 bases, V lost 1 base, and 5 bases had no gene match. The CDR3 sequence: CASSLGGDSSNYGYTF. The DNA for the CDR3 is TGTGCCAGCAGCTTAGGGGGGGACAGTTCTAACTATGGCTACACCTTC.

The chain is built from TRBV5-1 and TRBJ2-7; no firm D call. The CDR3 is 17 residues long. The germline V gene has CDR1 SGHRS and CDR2 YFSETQ. Deletions cut 2 bases from V and 5 bases from J, with 23 bases between. CDR3 residues: CASSFTPGFVSPNEQYF. The CDR3 region has the DNA TGCGCCAGCAGCTTTACCCCGGGTTTCGTTTCCCCAAACGAGCAGTACTTC.

The rearrangement uses TRBV5-1 and TRBJ1-3; a possible D gene is TRBD1 (5 bases). This CDR3 comprises 15 residues. V lost 4 bases and J lost 0, with 11 bases in between. Germline V lookup: CDR1 SGHRS, CDR2 YFSETQ. For the CDR3, the DNA is TGCGCCAGCAGCCCGGGACTTGACTCTGGAAACACCATATATTTT. This codes for CASSPGLDSGNTIYF.

V is TRBV28 and J is TRBJ2-7, with 7 bases identical to TRBD1. The CDR3 contains 14 residues. The junction had 7 bases not matched to a gene; V was cut back by 3 bases and J by 5 bases. CDR1 and CDR2 (germline): MDHEN, SYDVKM. CDR3 coding DNA: TGTGCCAGCAGTTTGGACAGGTCTGGGGACGAGCAGTACTTC. Translating it yields CASSLDRSGDEQYF.

The chain employs TRBV7-6 and TRBJ1-3; TRBD1 is a possible D gene (5 bases). This CDR3 has 14 residues. Germline values: CDR1 SGHVS, CDR2 FNYEAQ. Trimming removed 3 bases at V and 2 bases at J, with 8 bases between. Here the CDR3 DNA reads TGTGCCAGCAGCTTCTGGGGGGCTGGAAACACCATATATTTT. The encoded protein is CASSFWGAGNTIYF.

V gene TRBV19 combines with J gene TRBJ2-7; TRBD1 is a possible D gene (6 bases). With 6 bases removed from V and 3 bases from J, the gap between germline ends came to 9 bases. CDR3 length equals 12 residues. CDR1 and CDR2 from the germline V gene are LNHDA and SQIVND (reference sequence). CDR3 loop: CASSPGVYEQYF. The DNA of the CDR3 is TGTGCCAGTAGCCCAGGGGTCTACGAGCAGTACTTC.

The V and J genes are TRBV27 and TRBJ2-7; TRBD1 might be the D (5 bases). There are 20 residues in the CDR3. Germline V lookup: CDR1 MNHEY, CDR2 SMNVEV (reference sequence). V lost 3 bases and J lost 4, with 31 bases in between. The CDR3 DNA is TGTGCCAGCAGTTTGAGCACAGGCCCCCTTTATTCCTCAAACCCATACGAGCAGTACTTC. Protein: CASSLSTGPLYSSNPYEQYF.

This clone showed up just once. The chain combines TRBV28 with TRBJ1-4; maybe TRBD1 (5 bases). The CDR3 covers 18 residues. Per germline, CDR1 MDHEN and CDR2 SYDVKM. With 0 bases removed from V and 2 bases from J, the gap between germline ends came to 16 bases. The CDR3 DNA follows: TGTGCCAGCAGTTTATGCGCTTTCCAGGGAACCACTAATGAAAAACTGTTTTTT. Protein: CASSLCAFQGTTNEKLFF.

This sequence joins TRBV28 and TRBJ2-5, with 9 bases aligning to TRBD1. The end of the DNA fits TRBJ2-7 better, so the J call may be wrong. The CDR3 contains 17 residues. Germline V gene sequence: CDR1 MDHEN, CDR2 SYDVKM. The CDR3 protein is CASSLGGGQGLLYEQYF. The CDR3 DNA sequence: TGTGCCAGCAGTTTGGGGGGGGGACAGGGACTCTTATACGAGCAGTACTTC.

V and J are TRBV5-1 and TRBJ2-5, with D possibly being TRBD2 (6 bases). V lost 1 base and J 4 bases, leaving 11 bases between the germline ends. Germline lookup yields CDR1 SGHRS and CDR2 YFSETQ. This CDR3 comprises 14 residues. The CDR3, as DNA: TGCGCCAGCAGCTTGACTAGCAGGGTAGAGACCCAGTACTTC. Protein: CASSLTSRVETQYF. The whole variable domain, remainder taken from reference TRBV5-1 and TRBJ2-5, is KAGVTQTPRYLIKTRGQQVTLSCSPISGHRSVSWYQQTPGQGLQFLFEYFSETQRNKGNFPGRFSGRQFSNSRSEMNVSTLELGDSALYLCASSLTSRVETQYFGPGTRLLVL.

This clone showed up just a few times. V is TRBV2 and J is TRBJ2-6; 7 bases are shared with TRBD1. Germline-derived CDR1 and CDR2 are SNHLY and FYNNEI. V shed 8 bases, J shed 0 bases, and the junction held 13 bases outside the gene matches. The CDR3 extends over 18 amino acids. The CDR3 DNA reads TGTGCCAGCCTACCAGACAGGGAACCCGACTCTGGGGCCAACGTCCTGACTTTC. It specifies CASLPDREPDSGANVLTF.

The chain combines TRBV7-9 with TRBJ2-7; TRBD1 matches 8 bases. In germline, CDR1 is SEHNR, CDR2 FQNEAQ (reference sequence). V lost 2 bases, J lost 3 bases, and 9 bases stayed unmatched. CDR3 length: 16 amino acids. CDR3 sequence: CASSLRRFTGGYEQYF. In DNA, the CDR3 is TGTGCCAGCAGCTTAAGGCGCTTTACAGGGGGCTACGAGCAGTACTTC.

The chain links TRBV18 to TRBJ2-7, with D possibly being TRBD2 (5 bases). The CDR3 is 15 amino acids. Trimming took off 3 bases at V and 0 bases at J, with 12 bases between the two ends. Germline V CDR1 and CDR2: KGHSH, LQKENI. CDR3 DNA sequence: TGTGCCAGCTCACCGTGGGCGGGTGGCTCCTACGAGCAGTACTTC. Translating it yields CASSPWAGGSYEQYF.

The CDR3 bases are TGCGCCAGCAGCATACCCGGGGACAGTCGGACCCTCAGCTCCTACAATGAGCAGTTCTTC. It codes for CASSIPGDSRTLSSYNEQFF. The gene calls are TRBV5-1 and TRBJ2-1; TRBD1 matches 7 bases. Germline CDR1 SGHRS, CDR2 YFSETQ. V lost 4 bases and J lost 0; bases outside the gene matches: 19. This CDR3 contains 20 residues.

This clone was seen just once. The CDR3 DNA reads as TGTGCCAGCAGCGCACACAGGGGAGAGGGTCAGCCCCAGCATTTT. Translating gives CASSAHRGEGQPQHF. The chain uses TRBV9 and TRBJ1-5; 7 nucleotides match TRBD1. Germline V gene data show CDR1 as SGDLS and CDR2 as YYNGEE. CDR3 length: 15 amino acids. Germline trimming cut 3 bases from V and 6 bases from J; bases unmatched to any gene: 9.

This clone was found a few times. DNA for the CDR3: TGCGCCAGCAGCCAAGGATTTCGGGAGACAGCATCCTCTGGGGCCAACGTCCTGACTTTC. This gives the protein CASSQGFRETASSGANVLTF. This rearrangement joins TRBV4-3 to TRBJ2-6; D is possibly TRBD2 (6 bases). This CDR3 spans 20 amino acids. V gave up 1 base and J gave up 0 bases, with 19 bases separating them. Germline V CDR1 and CDR2: LGHNA, YSLEER.